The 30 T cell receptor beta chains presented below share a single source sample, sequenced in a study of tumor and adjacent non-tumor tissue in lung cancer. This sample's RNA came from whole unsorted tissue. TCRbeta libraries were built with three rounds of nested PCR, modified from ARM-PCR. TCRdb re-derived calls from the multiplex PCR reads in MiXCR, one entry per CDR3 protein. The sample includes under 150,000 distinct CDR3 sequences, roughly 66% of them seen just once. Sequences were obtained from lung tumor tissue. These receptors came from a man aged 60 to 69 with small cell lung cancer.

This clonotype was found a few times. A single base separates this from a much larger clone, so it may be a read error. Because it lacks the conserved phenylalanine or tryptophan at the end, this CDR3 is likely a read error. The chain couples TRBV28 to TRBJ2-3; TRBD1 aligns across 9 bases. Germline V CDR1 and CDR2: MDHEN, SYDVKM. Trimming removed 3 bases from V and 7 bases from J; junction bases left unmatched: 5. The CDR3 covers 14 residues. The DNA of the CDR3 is TGTGCCAGCAGTTTCGGGACAGGGTCAAATACGCAGTATTTA. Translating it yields CASSFGTGSNTQYL.

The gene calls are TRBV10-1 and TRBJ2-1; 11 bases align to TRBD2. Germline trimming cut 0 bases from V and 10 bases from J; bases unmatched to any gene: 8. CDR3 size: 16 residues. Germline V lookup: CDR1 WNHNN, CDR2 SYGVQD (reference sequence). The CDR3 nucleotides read TGCGCCAGCAGTGAGTCAACTAGCGGGGGTGCGCGGGAGCAGTTCTTC. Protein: CASSESTSGGAREQFF.

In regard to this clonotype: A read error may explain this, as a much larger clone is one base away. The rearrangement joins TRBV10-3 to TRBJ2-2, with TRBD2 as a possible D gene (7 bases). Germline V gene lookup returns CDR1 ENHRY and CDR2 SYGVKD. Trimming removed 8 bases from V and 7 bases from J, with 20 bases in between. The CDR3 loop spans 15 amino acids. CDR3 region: CAIPMGAGANGELFF. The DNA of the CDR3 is TGTGCCATCCCCATGGGGGCGGGAGCGAACGGGGAGCTGTTTTTT.

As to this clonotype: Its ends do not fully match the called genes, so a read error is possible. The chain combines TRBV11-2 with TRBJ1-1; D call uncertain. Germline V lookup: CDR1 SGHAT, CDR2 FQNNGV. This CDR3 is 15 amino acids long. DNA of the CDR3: TGTGCCAGCAGCTTAGGAATGGGAGGGAATACTGAAGCTTGCTTT. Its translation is CASSLGMGGNTEACF.

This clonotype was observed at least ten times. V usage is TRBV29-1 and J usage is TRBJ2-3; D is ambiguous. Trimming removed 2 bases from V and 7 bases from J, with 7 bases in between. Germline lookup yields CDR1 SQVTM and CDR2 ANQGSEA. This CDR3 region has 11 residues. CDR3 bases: TGCAGCGTTGAACGAGGACATACGCAGTATTTT. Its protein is CSVERGHTQYF.

The CDR3 protein is CASSLGTRLCQETQYF. The CDR3 coding sequence is TGTGCCAGCAGCTTAGGGACCCGTTTGTGTCAAGAGACCCAGTACTTC. The chain joins TRBV11-2 to TRBJ2-5, with D uncertain. The CDR3 length is 16 residues. The germline V and J ends were trimmed by 1 base and 2 bases, with 14 bases remaining between them. Germline CDR1 is SGHAT and CDR2 is FQNNGV.

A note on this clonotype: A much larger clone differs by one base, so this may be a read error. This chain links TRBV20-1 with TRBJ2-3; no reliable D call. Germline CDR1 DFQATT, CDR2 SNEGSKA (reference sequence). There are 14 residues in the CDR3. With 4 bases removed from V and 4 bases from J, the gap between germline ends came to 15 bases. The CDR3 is CSATPALSPDTQYF. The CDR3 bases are TGCAGTGCTACACCAGCCCTGTCCCCAGATACGCAGTATTTT.

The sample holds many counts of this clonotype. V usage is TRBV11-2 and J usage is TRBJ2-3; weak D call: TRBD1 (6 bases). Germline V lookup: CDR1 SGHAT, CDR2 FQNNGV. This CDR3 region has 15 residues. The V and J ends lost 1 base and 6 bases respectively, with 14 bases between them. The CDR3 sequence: CASSLGQGRMDTQYF. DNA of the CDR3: TGTGCCAGCAGCTTAGGGCAGGGGCGCATGGATACGCAGTATTTT. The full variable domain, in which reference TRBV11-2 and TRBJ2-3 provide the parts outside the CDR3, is EAGVAQSPRYKIIEKRQSVAFWCNPISGHATLYWYQQILGQGPKLLIQFQNNGVVDDSQLPKDRFSAERLKGVDSTLKIQPAKLEDSAVYLCASSLGQGRMDTQYFGPGTRLTVL.

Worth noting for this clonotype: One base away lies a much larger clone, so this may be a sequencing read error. The CDR3 spells CSVADRANSTLHF. CDR3 bases: TGCAGCGTAGCGGACAGGGCGAATTCAACCCTCCACTTT. The chain carries TRBV29-1 and TRBJ1-6, with 8 bases identical to TRBD1. Looked up from germline, CDR1 is SQVTM and CDR2 is ANQGSEA. There are 13 residues in the CDR3.

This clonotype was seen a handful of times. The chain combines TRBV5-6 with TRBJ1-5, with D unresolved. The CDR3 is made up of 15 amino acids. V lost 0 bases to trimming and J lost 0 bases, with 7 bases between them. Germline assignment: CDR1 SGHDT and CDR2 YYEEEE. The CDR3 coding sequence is TGTGCCAGCAGCTTGGTGCATGATAGCAATCAGCCCCAGCATTTT. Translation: CASSLVHDSNQPQHF.

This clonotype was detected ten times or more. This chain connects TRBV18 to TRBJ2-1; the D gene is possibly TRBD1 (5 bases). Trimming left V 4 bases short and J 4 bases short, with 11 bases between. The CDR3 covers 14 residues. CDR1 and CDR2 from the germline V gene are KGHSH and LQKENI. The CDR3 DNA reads TGTGCCAGCTCACATGCGGACACGTACAATGAGCAGTTCTTC. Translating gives CASSHADTYNEQFF.

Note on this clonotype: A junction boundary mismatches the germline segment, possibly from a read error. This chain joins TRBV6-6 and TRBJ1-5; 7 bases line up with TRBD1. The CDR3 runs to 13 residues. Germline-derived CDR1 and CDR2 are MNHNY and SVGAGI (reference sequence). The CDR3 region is CASTRDRSRPQHF. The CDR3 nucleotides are TGTGCAAGCACAAGGGACAGATCTCGGCCCCAGCATTTT.

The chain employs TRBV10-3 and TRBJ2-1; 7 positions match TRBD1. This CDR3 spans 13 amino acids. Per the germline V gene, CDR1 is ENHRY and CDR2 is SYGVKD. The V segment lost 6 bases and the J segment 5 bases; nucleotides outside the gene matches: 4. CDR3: CAISSQGNNEQFF. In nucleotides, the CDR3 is TGTGCCATCAGCTCACAGGGGAACAATGAGCAGTTCTTC.

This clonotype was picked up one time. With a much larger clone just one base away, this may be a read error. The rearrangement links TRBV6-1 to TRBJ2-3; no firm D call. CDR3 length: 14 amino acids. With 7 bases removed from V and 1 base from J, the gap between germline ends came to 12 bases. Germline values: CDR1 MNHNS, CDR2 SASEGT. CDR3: CASKHQAGTDTQYF. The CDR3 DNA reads TGTGCCAGCAAACACCAGGCGGGCACAGATACGCAGTATTTT.

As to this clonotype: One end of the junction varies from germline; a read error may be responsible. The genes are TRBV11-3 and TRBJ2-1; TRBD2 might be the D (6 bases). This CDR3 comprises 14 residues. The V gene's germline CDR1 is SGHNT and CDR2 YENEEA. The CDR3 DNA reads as TGTGCCGGCAGCTCATCTAGCGCCCAGGCGGAGCAGTTCTTC. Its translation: CAGSSSSAQAEQFF.

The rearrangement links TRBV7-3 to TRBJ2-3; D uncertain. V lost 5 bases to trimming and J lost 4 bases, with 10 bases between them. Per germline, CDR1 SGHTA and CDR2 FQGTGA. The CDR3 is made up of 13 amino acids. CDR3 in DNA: TGTGCCAGCAGCGTCTTGGGCGCAGATACGCAGTATTTT. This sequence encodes CASSVLGADTQYF.

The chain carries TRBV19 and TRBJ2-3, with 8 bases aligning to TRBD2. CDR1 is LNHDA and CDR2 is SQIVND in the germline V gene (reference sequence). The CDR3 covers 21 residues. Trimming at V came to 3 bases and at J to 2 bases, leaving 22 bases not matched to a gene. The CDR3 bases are TGTGCCAGTAGTATCCGCCCGGGACCAGCGGGAGCCGTGGCCGCCACAGATACGCAGTATTTT. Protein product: CASSIRPGPAGAVAATDTQYF.

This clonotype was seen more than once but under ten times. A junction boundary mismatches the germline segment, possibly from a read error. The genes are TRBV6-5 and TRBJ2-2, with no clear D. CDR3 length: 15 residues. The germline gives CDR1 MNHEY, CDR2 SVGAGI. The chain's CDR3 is CASRGVGPNTEELFF. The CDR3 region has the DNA TGTGCCAGCCGCGGCGTGGGTCCGAACACCGAGGAGCTGTTTTTC.

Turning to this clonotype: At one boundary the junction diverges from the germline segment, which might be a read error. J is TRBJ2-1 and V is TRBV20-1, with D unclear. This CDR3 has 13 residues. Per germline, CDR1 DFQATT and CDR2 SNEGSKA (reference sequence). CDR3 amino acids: CSARSRFFNELFF. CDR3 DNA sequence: TGCAGTGCTAGATCCCGGTTTTTCAATGAGCTGTTCTTC.

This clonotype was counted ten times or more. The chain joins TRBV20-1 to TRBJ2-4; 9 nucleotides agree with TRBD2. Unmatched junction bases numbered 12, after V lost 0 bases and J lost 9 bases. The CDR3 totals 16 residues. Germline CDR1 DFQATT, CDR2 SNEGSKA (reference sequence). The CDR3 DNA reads TGCAGTGCTAGAGAGGCCGCTAGCGGGGCCCGCGGCATTCAGTACTTC. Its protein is CSAREAASGARGIQYF.

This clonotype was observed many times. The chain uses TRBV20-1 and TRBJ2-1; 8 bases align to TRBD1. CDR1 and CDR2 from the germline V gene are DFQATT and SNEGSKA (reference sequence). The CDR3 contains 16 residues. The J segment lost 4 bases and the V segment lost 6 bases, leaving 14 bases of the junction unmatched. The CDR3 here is CSASGMGQVTYNEQFF. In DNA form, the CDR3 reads TGCAGTGCCTCTGGGATGGGACAGGTAACTTACAATGAGCAGTTCTTC.

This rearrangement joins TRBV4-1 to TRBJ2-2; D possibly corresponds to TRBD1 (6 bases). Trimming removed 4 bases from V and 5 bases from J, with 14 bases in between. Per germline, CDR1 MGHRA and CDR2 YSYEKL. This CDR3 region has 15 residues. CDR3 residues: CASSPSGVGTGELFF. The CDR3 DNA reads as TGCGCCAGCAGCCCTTCAGGGGTGGGAACCGGGGAGCTGTTTTTT.

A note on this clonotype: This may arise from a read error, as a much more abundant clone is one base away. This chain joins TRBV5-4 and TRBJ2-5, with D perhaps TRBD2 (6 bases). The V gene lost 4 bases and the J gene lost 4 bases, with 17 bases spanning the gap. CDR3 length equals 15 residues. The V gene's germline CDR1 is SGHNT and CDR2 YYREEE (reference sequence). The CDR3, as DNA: TGTGCCAGCAGCCCGGGAGTATCGAGCAGAGAGACCCAGTACTTC. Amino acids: CASSPGVSSRETQYF. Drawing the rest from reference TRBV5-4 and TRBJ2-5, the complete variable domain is ETGVTQSPTHLIKTRGQQVTLRCSSQSGHNTVSWYQQALGQGPQFIFQYYREEENGRGNFPPRFSGLQFPNYSSELNVNALELDDSALYLCASSPGVSSRETQYFGPGTRLLVL.

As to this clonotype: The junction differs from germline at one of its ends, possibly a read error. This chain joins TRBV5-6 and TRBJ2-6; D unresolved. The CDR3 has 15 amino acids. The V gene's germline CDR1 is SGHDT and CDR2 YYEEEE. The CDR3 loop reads CAGSLYGSGANVLTF. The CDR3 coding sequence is TGTGCCGGCAGCTTGTATGGCTCTGGGGCCAACGTCCTGACTTTC.

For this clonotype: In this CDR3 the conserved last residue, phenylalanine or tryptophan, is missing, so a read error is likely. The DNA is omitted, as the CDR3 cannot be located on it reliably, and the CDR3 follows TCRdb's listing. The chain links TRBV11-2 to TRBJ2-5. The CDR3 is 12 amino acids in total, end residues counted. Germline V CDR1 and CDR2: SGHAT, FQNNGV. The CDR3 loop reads CASSVTWTQEYL.

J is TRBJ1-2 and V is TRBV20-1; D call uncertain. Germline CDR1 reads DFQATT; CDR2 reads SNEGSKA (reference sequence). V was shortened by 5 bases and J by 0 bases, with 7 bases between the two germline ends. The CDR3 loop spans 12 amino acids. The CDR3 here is CSAQETNYGYTF. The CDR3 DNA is TGCAGTGCTCAGGAGACTAACTATGGCTACACCTTC.

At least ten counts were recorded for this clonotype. The CDR3 spells CASTDRGGSYEQYF. CDR3 nucleotides: TGTGCCAGCACCGACAGGGGGGGCTCCTACGAGCAGTACTTC. This chain joins TRBV5-4 and TRBJ2-7; 9 bases match TRBD1. The ends lost 6 bases at V and 0 bases at J; junction bases unmatched: 4. CDR1 and CDR2 from the germline V gene are SGHNT and YYREEE (reference sequence). The CDR3 covers 14 residues.

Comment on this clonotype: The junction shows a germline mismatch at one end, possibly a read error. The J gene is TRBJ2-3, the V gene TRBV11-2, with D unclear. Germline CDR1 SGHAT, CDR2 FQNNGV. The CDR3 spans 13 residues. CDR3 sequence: CANSSAVTDTQYF. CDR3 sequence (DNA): TGTGCCAACAGCTCCGCGGTCACAGATACGCAATATTTT.

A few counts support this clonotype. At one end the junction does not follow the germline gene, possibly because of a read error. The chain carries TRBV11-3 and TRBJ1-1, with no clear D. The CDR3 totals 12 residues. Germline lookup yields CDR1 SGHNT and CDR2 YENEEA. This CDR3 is CVSSLDGIEAFF. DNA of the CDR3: TGTGTCAGCAGCTTAGACGGAATCGAAGCTTTCTTT. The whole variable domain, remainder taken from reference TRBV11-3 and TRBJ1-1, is EAGVVQSPRYKIIEKKQPVAFWCNPISGHNTLYWYLQNLGQGPELLIRYENEEAVDDSQLPKDRFSAERLKGVDSTLKIQPAELGDSAVYLCVSSLDGIEAFFGQGTRLTVV.

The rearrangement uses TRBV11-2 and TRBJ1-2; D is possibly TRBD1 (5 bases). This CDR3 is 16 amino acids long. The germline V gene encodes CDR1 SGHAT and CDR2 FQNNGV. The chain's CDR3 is CVSSFRVPCGGYGYTF. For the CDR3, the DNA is TGTGTAAGCAGCTTCAGGGTGCCTTGCGGCGGTTATGGCTACACCTTC.